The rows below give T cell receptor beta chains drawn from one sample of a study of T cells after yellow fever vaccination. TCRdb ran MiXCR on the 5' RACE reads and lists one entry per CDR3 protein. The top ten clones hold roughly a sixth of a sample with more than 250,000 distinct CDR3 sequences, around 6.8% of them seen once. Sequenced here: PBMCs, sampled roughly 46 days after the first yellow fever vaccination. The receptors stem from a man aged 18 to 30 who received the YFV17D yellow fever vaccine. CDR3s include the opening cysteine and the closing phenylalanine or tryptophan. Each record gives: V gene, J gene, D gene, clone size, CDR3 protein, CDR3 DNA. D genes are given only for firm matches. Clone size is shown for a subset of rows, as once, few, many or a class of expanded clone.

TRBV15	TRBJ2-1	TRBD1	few	CATSRRDRVDEQFF	TGTGCCACCAGCAGGCGGGACAGGGTTGATGAGCAGTTCTTC
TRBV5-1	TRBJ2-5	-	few	CASSLRAAEQETQYF	TGCGCCAGCAGCTTGCGTGCGGCGGAGCAAGAGACCCAGTACTTC
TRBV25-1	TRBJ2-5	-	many	CASSEPSGGVRTQYF	TGTGCCAGCAGTGAACCGTCCGGCGGGGTACGGACCCAGTACTTC
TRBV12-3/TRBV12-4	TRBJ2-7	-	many	CASTLQSGTPIF	TGTGCCAGCACTCTTCAATCCGGGACACCCATCTTC
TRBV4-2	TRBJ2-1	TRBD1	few	CASGTALYNEQFF	TGTGCCAGCGGGACAGCTCTCTACAATGAGCAGTTCTTC
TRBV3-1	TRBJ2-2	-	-	CASSQVQGGDTGELFF	TGTGCCAGCAGCCAAGTACAGGGGGGGGACACCGGGGAGCTGTTTTTT
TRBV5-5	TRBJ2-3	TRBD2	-	CASSPVSGGRDTQYF	TGTGCCAGCAGCCCTGTCTCGGGGGGGCGGGATACGCAGTATTTT
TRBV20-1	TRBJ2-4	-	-	CSATRLAKNIQYF	TGCAGTGCCACGCGGCTAGCCAAAAACATTCAGTACTTC
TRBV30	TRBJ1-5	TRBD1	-	CAWSPRGDYSNQPQHF	TGTGCCTGGAGTCCCAGGGGGGACTATAGCAATCAGCCCCAGCATTTT
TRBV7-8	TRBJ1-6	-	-	CASSLARGSNNSPLHF	TGTGCCAGCAGCTTAGCAAGGGGATCAAATAATTCACCCCTCCACTTT
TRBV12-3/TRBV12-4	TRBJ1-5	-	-	CASSSGADSNQPQHF	TGTGCCAGCAGTTCCGGGGCGGATAGCAATCAGCCCCAGCATTTT
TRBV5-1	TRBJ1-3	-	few	CASAGTGNTIYF	TGCGCCAGCGCGGGAACTGGAAACACCATATATTTT
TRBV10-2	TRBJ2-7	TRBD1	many	CASSAPGQGAREQYF	TGCGCCAGCAGCGCACCGGGACAGGGGGCGCGGGAGCAGTACTTC
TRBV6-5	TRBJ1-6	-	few	CASSLDMTASPLHF	TGTGCCAGCAGTTTGGACATGACGGCTTCACCCCTCCACTTT
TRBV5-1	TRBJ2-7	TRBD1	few	CASSVRQGPYEQYF	TGCGCCAGCAGCGTAAGACAGGGCCCCTACGAGCAGTACTTC
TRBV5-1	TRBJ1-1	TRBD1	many	CASSSTGGGMNTEAFF	TGCGCCAGCAGCTCGACAGGGGGCGGGATGAACACTGAAGCTTTCTTT
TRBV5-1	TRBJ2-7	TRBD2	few	CASSSEPGPGGYEQYF	TGCGCCAGCAGCTCAGAACCGGGACCGGGGGGATACGAGCAGTACTTC
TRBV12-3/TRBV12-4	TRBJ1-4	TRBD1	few	CASAGPGQKSEKLFF	TGTGCCAGCGCCGGCCCGGGACAGAAAAGTGAAAAACTGTTTTTT
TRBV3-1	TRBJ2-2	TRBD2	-	CASSYGLGTGELFF	TGTGCCAGCAGCTATGGACTAGGAACCGGGGAGCTGTTTTTT
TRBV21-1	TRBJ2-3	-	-	CASSKRRRGPDTQYF	TGTGCCAGCAGCAAACGGAGGCGGGGCCCAGATACGCAGTATTTT
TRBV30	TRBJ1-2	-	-	CAWSPLGNYGYTF	TGTGCCTGGAGTCCCCTTGGAAACTATGGCTACACCTTC
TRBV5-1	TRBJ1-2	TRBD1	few	CASSLVTGDYGYTF	TGCGCCAGCAGCTTGGTGACAGGGGACTATGGCTACACCTTC
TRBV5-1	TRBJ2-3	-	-	CASSFDRISTDTQYF	TGCGCCAGCTCTTTCGACAGGATTAGCACAGATACGCAGTATTTT
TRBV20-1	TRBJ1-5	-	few	CSATAWATNQPQHF	TGCAGTGCCACAGCTTGGGCGACCAATCAGCCCCAGCATTTT
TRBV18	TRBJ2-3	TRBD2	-	CASSPGGGGRTDTQYF	TGTGCCAGCTCACCAGGTGGCGGGGGACGCACAGATACGCAGTATTTT
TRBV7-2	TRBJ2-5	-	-	CASSLDIGPQYF	TGTGCCAGCAGCTTAGATATCGGACCCCAGTACTTC
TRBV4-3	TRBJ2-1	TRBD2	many	CASSRILAVRAAGNEQFF	TGCGCCAGCAGCCGCATACTAGCGGTACGAGCTGCGGGCAATGAGCAGTTCTTC
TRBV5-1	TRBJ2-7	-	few	CASRRSYEQYF	TGCGCCAGCAGGCGCTCCTACGAGCAGTACTTC
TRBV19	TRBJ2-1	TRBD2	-	CASSIAGLVVNEQFF	TGTGCCAGTAGTATAGCGGGACTAGTCGTCAATGAGCAGTTCTTC
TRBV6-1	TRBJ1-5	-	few	CASSWDARPQHF	TGTGCCAGCAGTTGGGACGCCCGGCCCCAGCATTTT
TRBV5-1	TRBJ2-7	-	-	CASSTDIPLLVYEQYF	TGCGCCAGCAGCACGGACATCCCCCTACTCGTCTACGAGCAGTACTTC
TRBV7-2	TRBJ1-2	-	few	CASSLEARIYGYTF	TGTGCCAGCAGCTTAGAAGCCAGAATCTATGGCTACACCTTC
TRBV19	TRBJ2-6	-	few	CASSLPHPGANVLTF	TGTGCCAGTAGCCTCCCCCACCCTGGGGCCAACGTCCTGACTTTC
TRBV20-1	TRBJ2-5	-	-	CSARYLGWTQYF	TGCAGTGCTAGATATCTGGGTTGGACCCAGTACTTC
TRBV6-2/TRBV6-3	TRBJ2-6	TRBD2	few	CASSYSASGGPEGSGANVLTF	TGTGCCAGCAGTTACTCAGCTAGCGGGGGCCCCGAGGGTTCTGGGGCCAACGTCCTGACTTTC
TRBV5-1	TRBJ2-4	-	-	CARNKLLAKNIQYF	TGCGCACGTAATAAGCTTCTAGCCAAAAACATTCAGTACTTC
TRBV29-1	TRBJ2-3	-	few	CSVEEEWGADTQYF	TGCAGCGTTGAGGAGGAGTGGGGGGCAGATACGCAGTATTTT
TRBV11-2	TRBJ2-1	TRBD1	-	CASSLDRVAHNEQFF	TGTGCCAGCAGCTTGGACAGGGTGGCCCACAATGAGCAGTTCTTC
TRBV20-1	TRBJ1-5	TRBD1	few	CSAGTGGNQPQHF	TGCAGTGCTGGGACAGGGGGTAATCAGCCCCAGCATTTT
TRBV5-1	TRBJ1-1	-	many	CASSEGSDTEAFF	TGCGCCAGCAGCGAGGGGTCGGACACTGAAGCTTTCTTT
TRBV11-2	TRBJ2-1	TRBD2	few	CASSLLAGVANEQFF	TGTGCCAGCAGCTTACTAGCGGGGGTTGCCAATGAGCAGTTCTTC